Following are 26 T cell receptor beta chains from one sample sequenced in a study of tumor and adjacent non-tumor tissue in lung cancer. Three rounds of nested PCR, following a modified ARM-PCR protocol, produced the TCRbeta library. Using its own MiXCR run on the multiplex PCR reads, TCRdb lists one record per CDR3 protein. The sample has 35,000 to 55,000 distinct CDR3 sequences, roughly 60% seen once; the top ten hold roughly 19%. This sample's RNA came from whole unsorted tissue. This non-tumor lung sample came from over 3 cm beyond the tumor edge. Input material: distant non-tumor lung tissue. These receptors came from a woman between 35 and 50 years old with non-small cell lung cancer.

For this clonotype: One end of the junction does not line up with germline, which may come from a read error. The gene calls are TRBV11-2 and TRBJ2-3; TRBD1 matches 9 bases. The germline V gene has CDR1 SGHAT and CDR2 FQNNGV. CDR3 size: 16 residues. CDR3 protein: CASILGLWTGDDTQYF. Written as DNA, the CDR3 is TGTGCCAGCATCTTAGGGCTCTGGACAGGGGATGATACGCAGTATTTT. The variable domain in full, with the rest retrieved from reference TRBV11-2 and TRBJ2-3, is EAGVAQSPRYKIIEKRQSVAFWCNPISGHATLYWYQQILGQGPKLLIQFQNNGVVDDSQLPKDRFSAERLKGVDSTLKIQPAKLEDSAVYLCASILGLWTGDDTQYFGPGTRLTVL.

The chain joins TRBV11-3 to TRBJ2-1; TRBD2 matches 11 bases. From germline, CDR1 is SGHNT and CDR2 YENEEA. V was clipped by 11 bases and J by 7 bases; unmatched bases: 16. CDR3 length: 16 amino acids. The CDR3 loop reads CACSDPGLAANNEQFF. CDR3 bases: TGTGCCTGTAGTGATCCGGGACTAGCGGCCAATAATGAGCAGTTCTTC.

The sample holds a few counts of this clonotype. The CDR3 region has the DNA TGCAGTGCTAGAGAGGGCCCAGCGGGGGGACAAGAGACCCAGTACTTC. Translation: CSAREGPAGGQETQYF. This sequence joins TRBV20-1 and TRBJ2-5; TRBD2 matches at 9 bases. This CDR3 is 16 amino acids long. The germline V gene encodes CDR1 DFQATT and CDR2 SNEGSKA (reference sequence). Germline trimming cut 0 bases from V and 2 bases from J; bases unmatched to any gene: 7.

As regards this clonotype: The missing conserved phenylalanine or tryptophan at the end of this CDR3 makes a read error likely. No DNA is shown, since the ends of the CDR3 on it are uncertain; the CDR3 is the one TCRdb lists. The chain has TRBV11-2 and TRBJ2-1; the table's D gene call, TRBD2, was not cross checked with the DNA. Germline V lookup: CDR1 SGHAT, CDR2 FQNNGV. Including both end residues, the CDR3 is 12 amino acids long. Here the CDR3 reads CASSHSGSQEIL.

This rearrangement joins TRBV6-1 to TRBJ2-1, with D possibly TRBD1 on 5 matching bases. The germline CDR1 and CDR2 sequences are MNHNS and SASEGT. This CDR3 has 15 amino acids. Trimming pared 10 bases from V and 2 bases from J, leaving 18 bases between. CDR3 coding DNA: TGTGCCAACACAGCTCCAGGGTACACCTACAATGAGCAGTTCTTC. This encodes CANTAPGYTYNEQFF.

This clonotype was seen a few times. A much more abundant neighbour one base away suggests this may be a read error. The chain is built from TRBV5-4 and TRBJ2-3, with 10 bases aligning to TRBD2. The CDR3 covers 16 residues. The J segment lost 3 bases and the V segment lost 6 bases, leaving 10 bases of the junction unmatched. Germline CDR1 is SGHNT and CDR2 is YYREEE (reference sequence). The CDR3 is CASTWGAGGRTDTQYF. The CDR3 bases are TGTGCCAGCACCTGGGGAGCGGGGGGGCGGACAGATACGCAGTATTTT.

Concerning this clonotype itself: At one end the junction does not follow the germline gene, possibly because of a read error. V gene TRBV11-2 combines with J gene TRBJ2-7, with D uncertain. CDR1 is SGHAT and CDR2 is FQNNGV in the germline V gene. CDR3 size: 13 residues. This CDR3 reads CASNLDRFGEQYF. In nucleotides, the CDR3 is TGTGCCAGCAACTTAGATCGGTTCGGAGAGCAGTATTTC.

The rearrangement joins TRBV12-3 or TRBV12-4 to TRBJ2-1; no reliable D call. The CDR3 length is 11 residues. CDR3 sequence (DNA): TGTGACAGAAGCCTACCCAATGAGCAGTTCTTC. Protein: CDRSLPNEQFF.

On this clonotype: A much larger clone differs from this one at a single base, so this may be a read error. This sequence joins TRBV20-1 and TRBJ2-3, with 8 bases matching TRBD2. The CDR3 is 15 residues long. From germline, CDR1 is DFQATT and CDR2 SNEGSKA (reference sequence). The V and J ends lost 3 bases and 2 bases, in that order; junction bases with no gene match: 7. The CDR3 nucleotides are TGCAGTGCTAGCGGGAGGGCCTCTAACACAGATACGCAGTATTTT. This sequence encodes CSASGRASNTDTQYF.

The chain carries TRBV28 and TRBJ1-4; tentative D call: TRBD1 (6 bases). The length of the CDR3 is 14 residues. Germline values: CDR1 MDHEN, CDR2 SYDVKM. Trimming shortened V by 5 bases and J by 4 bases, and 11 bases separated the two germline ends. The chain's CDR3 is CASSPTGHNEKLFF. In DNA form, the CDR3 reads TGTGCCAGCAGTCCGACAGGTCATAATGAAAAACTGTTTTTT.

This clonotype was counted at least ten times. This chain uses TRBV6-1 with TRBJ1-2; D perhaps matches TRBD1 (5 bases). Germline CDR1 and CDR2: MNHNS and SASEGT. V dropped 2 bases and J dropped 2 bases, with 9 bases sitting between them. This CDR3 comprises 14 residues. The DNA of the CDR3 is TGTGCCAGCAGTGAAATGAGGGGCAACTATGGCTACACCTTC. The encoded protein is CASSEMRGNYGYTF.

On this clonotype itself: A clone one base away is much larger, so this may be a read error. The chain links TRBV20-1 to TRBJ2-7, with 9 positions matching TRBD2. CDR1 and CDR2 from the germline V gene are DFQATT and SNEGSKA (reference sequence). This CDR3 is 13 amino acids long. The CDR3 is CSAPGLALHERYF. CDR3 bases: TGCAGTGCCCCAGGACTAGCGTTGCACGAGCGGTACTTC.

This clonotype came up once. This chain links TRBV6-6 with TRBJ2-7, with D possibly being TRBD1 (5 bases). Germline CDR1 MNHNY, CDR2 SVGAGI (reference sequence). This CDR3 is 15 amino acids long. CDR3 in DNA: TGTGTCAGTCACCCGACCATACAGGAACGAAGGGAGCAGTACTTC. Translating gives CVSHPTIQERREQYF.

Many counts were recorded for this clonotype. The chain has TRBV20-1 and TRBJ2-1; 7 bases map to TRBD2. The germline CDR1 and CDR2 sequences are DFQATT and SNEGSKA (reference sequence). Losses at the gene ends were 1 base for V and 6 bases for J; bases not matched to a gene: 9. The CDR3 length is 15 residues. This CDR3 is CSARVTREIINEQFF. DNA for the CDR3: TGCAGTGCTAGAGTCACGCGGGAGATCATCAATGAGCAGTTCTTC.

This clonotype is hyperexpanded. The genes are TRBV11-2 and TRBJ2-7; D gene ambiguous. CDR3 length: 14 amino acids. Germline assignment: CDR1 SGHAT and CDR2 FQNNGV. Trimming left V 1 base short and J 0 bases short, with 7 bases between. The CDR3: CASSLVSNSYEQYF. DNA of the CDR3: TGTGCCAGCAGCTTAGTCTCAAACTCCTACGAGCAGTACTTC. The full variable domain, its missing parts supplied by reference TRBV11-2 and TRBJ2-7, is EAGVAQSPRYKIIEKRQSVAFWCNPISGHATLYWYQQILGQGPKLLIQFQNNGVVDDSQLPKDRFSAERLKGVDSTLKIQPAKLEDSAVYLCASSLVSNSYEQYFGPGTRLTVT.

This chain uses TRBV11-2 with TRBJ1-5; 9 bases are shared with TRBD1. CDR3 length: 15 residues. CDR1 and CDR2 from the germline V gene are SGHAT and FQNNGV. J gave up 10 bases and V 5 bases, and 12 bases lay outside the gene matches. In nucleotides, the CDR3 is TGTGCCAGCAGCGAAGGGACAGGGTTATATCGACCCCAGCATTTT. This encodes CASSEGTGLYRPQHF.

This clonotype has a count of ten or more. This chain connects TRBV10-3 to TRBJ2-7; the D call may be TRBD1 or TRBD2 (5 bases each). The CDR3 loop spans 12 amino acids. Looked up from germline, CDR1 is ENHRY and CDR2 is SYGVKD. Trimming pared 8 bases from V and 5 bases from J, leaving 13 bases between. CDR3 amino acids: CAIGGVSDEQYF. The CDR3, as DNA: TGTGCCATCGGGGGAGTCTCAGACGAGCAGTACTTC.

By proportion, this clonotype is medium-sized. The V gene is TRBV29-1, the J gene TRBJ2-1; D not resolved. This CDR3 is built from 10 residues. Trimming shortened V by 4 bases and J by 5 bases, and 3 bases separated the two germline ends. Germline loops: CDR1 SQVTM, CDR2 ANQGSEA. CDR3 sequence (DNA): TGCAGCGTTGCCGACAATGAGCAGTTCTTC. It is translated as CSVADNEQFF.

About this clonotype: Relative to the germline gene, one junction end is altered; a read error may explain this. The chain recombines TRBV20-1 with TRBJ2-3; 12 bases map to TRBD2. The CDR3 extends over 15 amino acids. Germline loops: CDR1 DFQATT, CDR2 SNEGSKA (reference sequence). The CDR3 DNA reads as TGCGGTGCTAGCGGGAGGGGCTCTAGCACAGATACGCAGTATTTT. Amino acids: CGASGRGSSTDTQYF.

The chain joins TRBV12-3 or TRBV12-4 to TRBJ2-2; perhaps TRBD2 as D (7 bases). There are 13 residues in the CDR3. Trimming shortened V by 5 bases and J by 17 bases, and 21 bases separated the two germline ends. Here the CDR3 reads CASSRQNTGGLFF. In DNA, the CDR3 is TGTGCCAGCAGTAGACAGAACACCGGGGGGCTATTTTTT.

In the case of this clonotype: This clone may be a read error of a much larger clone one base away. The chain couples TRBV6-1 to TRBJ2-7; a weak D match, TRBD1 (5 bases). Germline lookup yields CDR1 MNHNS and CDR2 SASEGT. The CDR3 extends over 15 amino acids. CDR3 sequence: CASSEQGGYIYGQYF. CDR3 DNA: TGTGCCAGCAGTGAGCAGGGTGGATACATCTACGGGCAGTACTTC.

Comments on this clonotype: A much larger clonotype is one base distant, so this may be a read error. The chain links TRBV29-1 to TRBJ2-3; D possibly corresponds to TRBD2 (5 bases). CDR3 size: 13 residues. CDR1 is SQVTM and CDR2 is ANQGSEA in the germline V gene. Trimming stripped 5 bases from V and 4 bases from J, with 13 bases between. The CDR3 sequence is CSVKFGSADTQYF. The CDR3 nucleotides are TGCAGCGTTAAATTTGGGAGCGCAGATACGCAGTATTTT.

A word on this clonotype: Germline and junction disagree at one end, which may indicate a read error. The gene calls are TRBV11-2 and TRBJ1-1; perhaps TRBD1 as D (6 bases). The germline V gene has CDR1 SGHAT and CDR2 FQNNGV. The CDR3 totals 16 residues. This chain's CDR3 is CPSIFLFGGRGTEAFF. The CDR3 DNA reads TGTCCCAGCATCTTTTTATTCGGGGGGCGGGGCACTGAAGCTTTCTTT.

As for this clonotype: Its ends do not fully match the called genes, so a read error is possible. V gene TRBV11-2 combines with J gene TRBJ2-5, with 13 bases that match TRBD2. Germline V CDR1 and CDR2: SGHAT, FQNNGV. This CDR3 has 17 amino acids. Here the CDR3 DNA reads TGTCCCAGCAGCTTAACTCAGACTAGCGGGGGGCAAGAGACCCAGTACTTT. Its protein is CPSSLTQTSGGQETQYF.

The V gene is TRBV11-3, the J gene TRBJ2-3; the D gene is possibly TRBD1 (6 bases). The germline V and J ends were trimmed by 2 bases and 5 bases, with 23 bases remaining between them. Germline V lookup: CDR1 SGHNT, CDR2 YENEEA. The CDR3 length is 18 residues. CDR3 bases: TGTGCCAGCAGCTTAAGCTGGGGGCAGGGACCGTTCATAGATACGCAGTATTTT. Encoded protein: CASSLSWGQGPFIDTQYF.

The sample holds one count of this clonotype. This rearrangement joins TRBV20-1 to TRBJ1-2, with D unresolved. Germline values: CDR1 DFQATT, CDR2 SNEGSKA (reference sequence). The CDR3 has 14 residues. CDR3 residues: CIVRGEAFSYGYTF. The CDR3 coding sequence is TGCATTGTCCGTGGGGAAGCGTTCTCCTATGGCTACACCTTC.